A single sample is the source of the 21 T cell receptor beta chains below, sequenced in a study of shared clonotypes between healthy human individuals. TCRdb keeps only in-frame clones here, not all; method: immunoSEQ multiplex PCR. Of 450,000 to 500,000 clones in the sample, 76% were seen once. The sample was PBMCs. Source of these receptors: a woman in her thirties or forties in good health. Some clones in this sample may be carry-over from other donors' samples.

In the case of this clone: The CDR3 ends on some other residue instead of the conserved phenylalanine or tryptophan, so this is likely a read error. V gene TRBV9 combines with J gene TRBJ1-1; 7 bases are a match to TRBD1. CDR3 length: 14 amino acids. Germline V gene data show CDR1 as SGDLS and CDR2 as YYNGEE. CDR3 bases: TGTGCCGGCAGCGTAGGTGGCAGGGGGACTGAAGCTTTCTCT. Translating it yields CAGSVGGRGTEAFS.

The V call is TRBV5-4, the J call TRBJ2-1; D may be TRBD1 (6 bases). There are 14 residues in the CDR3. The ends were cut back, 4 bases at V and 2 bases at J, with 10 bases in the middle. CDR1 is SGHNT and CDR2 is YYREEE in the germline V gene (reference sequence). The CDR3 region has the DNA TGTGCCAGCAGCCCCCCAGGGGCCTACAATGAGCAGTTCTTC. Protein product: CASSPPGAYNEQFF.

This clone was observed a handful of times. V and J are TRBV5-1 and TRBJ2-7, with D possibly called TRBD1 or TRBD2 (6 bases each). CDR1 and CDR2 from the germline V gene are SGHRS and YFSETQ. CDR3 length equals 13 residues. V lost 0 bases and J 4 bases, leaving 8 bases between the germline ends. As DNA, the CDR3 is TGCGCCAGCAGCTTGGGAGGGGGGTACGAGCAGTACTTC. Translation gives CASSLGGGYEQYF.

The V and J genes are TRBV18 and TRBJ2-7; D call uncertain. Germline V gene sequence: CDR1 KGHSH, CDR2 LQKENI. This CDR3 is 12 amino acids long. V gave up 2 bases and J gave up 6 bases, with 8 bases separating them. As DNA, the CDR3 is TGTGCCAGCTCACCAGCGGTTAGCGAGCAGTACTTC. Amino acid sequence: CASSPAVSEQYF.

This clone was recorded a few times. V usage is TRBV7-6 and J usage is TRBJ2-3, with unresolved D. Between the trimmed V and J ends, which lost 8 bases and 1 base, there was a span of 7 bases. In germline, CDR1 is SGHVS, CDR2 FNYEAQ. The CDR3 consists of 12 residues. As DNA, the CDR3 is TGTGCCAGCCAGGTCGGCACAGATACGCAGTATTTT. Translation gives CASQVGTDTQYF.

V and J are TRBV19 and TRBJ1-2; unclear D gene. Germline lookup yields CDR1 LNHDA and CDR2 SQIVND (reference sequence). The CDR3 has 18 residues. V was trimmed by 1 base and J by 7 bases, leaving 25 bases between them. In DNA form, the CDR3 reads TGTGCCAGTAGTATAGGGTACAGAGAAATGGCCTATATATCTGGCTACACCTTC. This codes for CASSIGYREMAYISGYTF.

In DNA, the CDR3 is TGTGCCAGCAGTCGGGGGTTGGGGTACGAGCAGTACTTC. This codes for CASSRGLGYEQYF. This chain links TRBV27 with TRBJ2-7, with D tentatively TRBD2 (6 bases). The CDR3 contains 13 residues. Germline V lookup: CDR1 MNHEY, CDR2 SMNVEV (reference sequence). Trimming stripped 5 bases from V and 4 bases from J, with 12 bases between.

The CDR3 sequence is CASIHKALYTDTQYF. The CDR3 DNA reads as TGTGCCAGCATTCACAAGGCCCTCTACACAGATACGCAGTATTTT. V is TRBV6-4 and J is TRBJ2-3; no reliable D call. Germline V lookup: CDR1 MRHNA, CDR2 SNTAGT. V shed 7 bases and J shed 2 bases, with 16 bases lying between them. This CDR3 has 15 residues.

V gene TRBV15 combines with J gene TRBJ2-1; 10 bases line up with TRBD2. With V trimmed by 2 bases and J by 4 bases, 5 bases remained unmatched. Germline CDR1 reads LNHNV; CDR2 reads YYDKDF (reference sequence). This CDR3 has 16 amino acids. The CDR3 nucleotides read TGTGCCACCAGCAGACTAAGAGCGGGAGGGTACAATGAGCAGTTCTTC. This gives the protein CATSRLRAGGYNEQFF.

The V call is TRBV7-9, the J call TRBJ1-5; TRBD1 matches 7 bases. The CDR3 extends over 15 amino acids. The germline CDR1 and CDR2 sequences are SEHNR and FQNEAQ (reference sequence). The trim removed 1 base at V and 7 bases at J, leaving 7 bases unmatched. The CDR3 DNA reads as TGTGCCAGCAGCTTAGAAGGGGGCGCGAGACAGCCCCAGCATTTT. Translation: CASSLEGGARQPQHF.

The chain has TRBV5-1 and TRBJ2-3; D not resolved. CDR1 SGHRS and CDR2 YFSETQ come from the germline V gene. This CDR3 contains 13 residues. The V gene lost 1 base and the J gene lost 2 bases, with 5 bases spanning the gap. CDR3 protein: CASSLTLTDTQYF. In DNA form, the CDR3 reads TGCGCCAGCAGCTTGACTCTCACAGATACGCAGTATTTT.

The chain carries TRBV5-4 and TRBJ1-2; D may be TRBD1 (5 bases). This CDR3 is 13 amino acids long. Trimming left V 7 bases short and J 2 bases short, with 12 bases between. Germline assignment: CDR1 SGHNT and CDR2 YYREEE (reference sequence). CDR3 loop: CASRGGFNYGYTF. The CDR3, as DNA: TGTGCCAGCCGGGGGGGTTTCAACTATGGCTACACCTTC.

This clone came up once. The chain uses TRBV5-1 and TRBJ1-4, with unresolved D. V was trimmed by 4 bases and J by 5 bases, leaving 15 bases between them. CDR1 SGHRS and CDR2 YFSETQ come from the germline V gene. The CDR3 has 15 amino acids. CDR3 DNA: TGCGCCAGCAGCCCGAACGGCCTCAGGAATGAAAAACTGTTTTTT. Translation: CASSPNGLRNEKLFF.

Details on this clone: The same CDR3 can be traced to other DNA sequences in this sample. This chain uses TRBV30 with TRBJ2-7; 11 bases match TRBD2. This CDR3 is 14 amino acids long. Trimming removed 3 bases from V and 2 bases from J; junction bases left unmatched: 3. CDR1 is GTSNPN and CDR2 is SVGIG in the germline V gene (reference sequence). The chain's CDR3 is CAWSALAGAYEQYF. The CDR3 DNA reads as TGTGCCTGGAGCGCACTAGCGGGGGCCTACGAGCAGTACTTC.

About this clone: It may be a read error: a sequence one base away is much more abundant. Other nucleotide sequences from this sample produce the same CDR3. The V and J genes are TRBV30 and TRBJ2-5, with TRBD2 matching 12 bases. In germline, CDR1 is GTSNPN, CDR2 SVGIG (reference sequence). The CDR3 length is 15 residues. The CDR3 here is CAWRETSGSPKTQYF. The DNA of the CDR3 is TGCGCCTGGAGAGAGACTAGCGGGAGTCCGAAGACCCAGTACTTC.

J is TRBJ1-5 and V is TRBV21-1; the D call in the table, TRBD1, was not verified against the DNA. TRBV21-1 is tagged as a pseudogene. The CDR3 loop spans 23 amino acids. DNA of the CDR3: TGTGCCAGCAGCAACCCCCCTCCCCGGGGGGCCGGGACAGGCGTTAATAGCAATCAGCCCCAGCATTTT. This codes for CASSNPPPRGAGTGVNSNQPQHF.

This clone was recorded many times. Different DNA sequences within this sample yield the same CDR3. This chain joins TRBV4-1 and TRBJ2-7, with 9 positions matching TRBD1. V trimming: 1 base; J trimming: 0 bases; junction bases outside the gene matches: 1. The CDR3 covers 15 residues. Germline V gives CDR1 MGHRA, CDR2 YSYEKL. CDR3 loop: CASSQGTGASYEQYF. The CDR3 nucleotides read TGCGCCAGCAGCCAAGGGACAGGGGCCTCCTACGAGCAGTACTTC.

The V and J genes are TRBV27 and TRBJ2-7; the D gene is possibly TRBD1 (6 bases). Trimming removed 3 bases from V and 0 bases from J, with 9 bases in between. Germline V lookup: CDR1 MNHEY, CDR2 SMNVEV (reference sequence). The CDR3 has 14 amino acids. In DNA, the CDR3 is TGTGCCAGCAGTTTGGACAGAGACTCCTACGAGCAGTACTTC. It is translated as CASSLDRDSYEQYF.

This chain connects TRBV5-4 to TRBJ2-3; D remains ambiguous. V was pared by 5 bases and J by 0 bases, with 13 bases between. Per germline, CDR1 SGHNT and CDR2 YYREEE (reference sequence). The CDR3 runs 15 residues. This CDR3 is CASSKPGSSTDTQYF. The DNA of the CDR3 is TGTGCCAGCAGTAAACCCGGTTCAAGCACAGATACGCAGTATTTT.

The chain combines TRBV5-6 with TRBJ1-4; D is unresolved. The germline CDR1 and CDR2 sequences are SGHDT and YYEEEE. The CDR3 has 14 amino acids. Between the trimmed V and J ends, which lost 4 bases and 6 bases, there was a span of 13 bases. CDR3 residues: CASSPPGIDEKLFF. For the CDR3, the DNA is TGTGCCAGCAGCCCCCCGGGGATAGATGAAAAACTGTTTTTT.

This sequence joins TRBV7-8 and TRBJ1-5, with D perhaps matching TRBD1 (5 bases). Deletions cut 5 bases from V and 1 base from J, with 12 bases between. Germline values: CDR1 SGHVS, CDR2 FQNEAQ. The CDR3 sequence is 15 residues long. The CDR3 sequence is CASSHGWDSNQPQHF. The CDR3 DNA reads as TGTGCCAGCAGCCATGGTTGGGACAGCAATCAGCCCCAGCATTTT.